The rows below give T cell receptor beta chains drawn from one sample of a study of T cells in Graves' hyperthyroidism and ophthalmopathy. In TCRdb, the multiplex PCR reads were re-called with MiXCR into one record per CDR3 protein. The sample holds some 760,000 distinct CDR3 sequences; 13% to 15% are singletons and the top ten take about a tenth. The specimen was blood. The receptor set was obtained from a young woman with Graves' hyperthyroidism. CDR3s include the opening cysteine and the closing phenylalanine or tryptophan. The order of the fields is V gene, J gene, D gene, clone size, CDR3 protein, CDR3 DNA. A D gene is named only where the DNA matches it firmly. Part of the rows lack a size; the others show once, few, many or a class for expanded clones.

>TRBV24-1|TRBJ1-6|.|many
CATSDIHRMGASPTNSPLHF
TGTGCCACCAGTGATATACACCGGATGGGGGCCTCCCCGACGAATTCACCCCTCCACTTT
>TRBV7-6|TRBJ2-5|.|.
CASSPTGRGEWKETQYF
TGTGCCAGCAGCCCCACGGGAAGAGGCGAGTGGAAAGAGACCCAGTACTTC
>TRBV3-1|TRBJ1-2|TRBD1|.
CASSQGGTEALFGYTF
TGTGCCAGCAGCCAAGGCGGGACAGAGGCTCTATTTGGCTACACCTTC
>TRBV29-1|TRBJ2-7|TRBD1|many
CSVAPGTGYEQYF
TGCAGCGTTGCGCCCGGGACAGGGTACGAGCAGTACTTC
>TRBV7-2|TRBJ2-1|TRBD2|many
CASSYRTSGSGEQFF
TGTGCCAGCAGCTACCGGACTAGCGGGAGCGGAGAGCAGTTCTTC
>TRBV3-1|TRBJ2-3|TRBD2|many
CASSQRTTSGRADTQYF
TGTGCCAGCAGCCAAAGAACAACTAGCGGGAGGGCCGATACGCAGTATTTT
>TRBV2|TRBJ2-7|.|many
CASSLGSGIYEQYF
TGTGCCAGCAGTCTGGGCTCAGGGATTTACGAGCAGTACTTC
>TRBV6-2/TRBV6-3|TRBJ1-6|TRBD1|few
CASSYLGQGNSPLHF
TGTGCCAGCAGTTACTTGGGACAGGGGAATTCACCCCTCCACTTT
>TRBV2|TRBJ1-2|.|.
CASSYGAHHGYTF
TGTGCCAGCAGTTATGGGGCCCACCATGGCTACACCTTC
>TRBV14|TRBJ2-5|.|few
CASSQETVPKETQYF
TGTGCCAGCAGCCAAGAGACGGTTCCTAAAGAGACCCAGTACTTC
>TRBV6-2/TRBV6-3|TRBJ2-7|.|many
CASGSSPGLSYEQYF
TGTGCCAGCGGCAGCTCCCCGGGCCTCTCCTACGAGCAGTACTTC
>TRBV11-3|TRBJ1-2|.|many
CASSPRGVRYGYTF
TGTGCCAGCAGCCCCCGGGGGGTCCGGTATGGCTACACCTTC
>TRBV2|TRBJ2-7|.|many
CASSRVAVNYEQYF
TGTGCCAGCAGTCGGGTCGCGGTGAACTACGAGCAGTACTTC
>TRBV28|TRBJ2-5|TRBD1|many
CASSLRRNYRGFILATQYF
TGTGCCAGCAGTTTACGAAGAAATTACAGGGGGTTTATCCTTGCCACCCAGTACTTC
>TRBV29-1|TRBJ2-1|.|once
CSVPSGSYSYNEQFF
TGCAGCGTTCCTTCGGGCTCCTACTCCTACAATGAGCAGTTCTTC
>TRBV14|TRBJ2-1|TRBD1|.
CASSQVFGTGYTNEQFF
TGTGCCAGCAGCCAAGTATTTGGGACAGGGTATACTAATGAGCAGTTCTTC
>TRBV28|TRBJ2-6|.|.
CASSQAGSLSGANVLTF
TGTGCCAGCAGCCAGGCAGGGTCTCTCTCTGGGGCCAACGTCCTGACTTTC
>TRBV2|TRBJ2-5|.|many
CASSQGTQETQYF
TGTGCCAGCAGCCAGGGGACCCAAGAGACCCAGTACTTC
>TRBV20-1|TRBJ2-7|TRBD2|many
CSALETAGGSYEQYF
TGCAGTGCCCTCGAGACGGCGGGGGGCTCCTACGAGCAGTACTTC
>TRBV7-2|TRBJ2-5|.|many
CASSSAFQETQYF
TGTGCCAGCAGCTCAGCGTTTCAAGAGACCCAGTACTTC
>TRBV9|TRBJ2-7|TRBD1|few
CASSVSDRGRTYEQYF
TGTGCCAGCAGCGTTTCTGACAGGGGGCGGACCTACGAGCAGTACTTC
>TRBV12-3/TRBV12-4|TRBJ2-3|.|.
CASSFLAKTDTQYF
TGTGCCAGCAGTTTTTTAGCGAAAACAGATACGCAGTATTTT
>TRBV7-9|TRBJ2-7|.|many
CASSSKGEGFEQYF
TGTGCCAGCAGCTCCAAGGGGGAAGGGTTCGAGCAGTACTTC
>TRBV10-2|TRBJ2-5|.|.
CASRAPAGETQYF
TGCGCCAGCAGGGCCCCAGCGGGAGAGACCCAGTACTTC
>TRBV20-1|TRBJ2-7|.|.
CSARDLRRPSVGQYF
TGCAGTGCTAGAGATCTGAGGAGACCCAGTGTCGGGCAGTACTTC
>TRBV7-8|TRBJ2-1|TRBD2|many
CASSLASGGAPYNEQFF
TGTGCCAGCAGCTTAGCTAGCGGGGGGGCCCCCTACAATGAGCAGTTCTTC
>TRBV6-1|TRBJ2-7|.|many
CASSRDSPEDEQYF
TGTGCCAGCAGCCGGGACTCCCCGGAAGACGAGCAGTACTTC
>TRBV24-1|TRBJ2-3|.|.
CATSVGGVDTQYF
TGTGCCACCAGCGTGGGAGGAGTAGATACGCAGTATTTT
>TRBV12-3/TRBV12-4|TRBJ2-5|TRBD2|.
CASSGTSGRGRETQYF
TGTGCCAGCAGTGGGACTAGCGGGAGAGGTAGAGAGACCCAGTACTTC
>TRBV20-1|TRBJ2-1|TRBD2|.
CSAHHLWAGGNNEQFF
TGCAGTGCTCACCACCTTTGGGCGGGAGGGAATAATGAGCAGTTCTTC
>TRBV3-1|TRBJ2-5|.|many
CASSQLGTETQYF
TGTGCCAGCAGCCAATTAGGGACAGAGACCCAGTACTTC
>TRBV12-3/TRBV12-4|TRBJ2-3|.|few
CASRPHNVYTQYF
TGTGCCAGCAGACCCCATAACGTCTATACGCAGTATTTT
>TRBV24-1|TRBJ2-3|TRBD2|many
CATSDYGLAGSADTQYF
TGTGCCACCAGTGATTACGGACTAGCGGGATCGGCGGATACGCAGTATTTT
>TRBV19|TRBJ2-5|.|.
CASSIGVKEETQYF
TGTGCCAGTAGTATAGGAGTCAAGGAGGAGACCCAGTACTTC
>TRBV12-3/TRBV12-4|TRBJ2-1|.|few
CASGLGPRGNEQFF
TGTGCCAGCGGTCTGGGACCGCGTGGAAATGAGCAGTTCTTC
>TRBV6-9|TRBJ2-7|.|few
CASSYSGYGYEQYF
TGTGCCAGCAGTTATTCGGGATACGGCTACGAGCAGTACTTC
>TRBV18|TRBJ2-5|TRBD2|.
CASTGLAGGETQYF
TGTGCCAGCACCGGACTAGCGGGAGGAGAGACCCAGTACTTC
>TRBV24-1|TRBJ1-1|TRBD1|few
CATGTGAPGEAFF
TGTGCCACCGGGACAGGGGCCCCCGGAGAAGCTTTCTTT
>TRBV7-8|TRBJ2-7|TRBD2|many
CASSFRTSGDEQYF
TGTGCCAGCAGCTTCCGGACTAGCGGTGACGAGCAGTACTTC
>TRBV24-1|TRBJ1-1|.|many
CATSDLCDSMNTEAFF
TGTGCCACCAGTGATTTATGTGACAGCATGAACACTGAAGCTTTCTTT
>TRBV27|TRBJ1-2|TRBD1|many
CASSRTGEMDGYTF
TGTGCCAGCAGTCGGACAGGGGAGATGGATGGCTACACCTTC
>TRBV28|TRBJ2-7|.|many
CASSLTDSYEQYF
TGTGCCAGCAGTTTGACCGACAGCTACGAGCAGTACTTC
>TRBV27|TRBJ2-7|.|.
CASRMLDTHEQYF
TGTGCCAGCAGGATGCTAGACACCCACGAGCAGTACTTC